This TCR beta chain is drawn from a study of blood T cell repertoires in COVID-19. Looking at the study overall: The United States, Italy and Spain supplied acute and convalescent COVID-19 samples. Sources were T cells, B-cell-depleted T cells, or PBMCs; the material itself was cDNA or gDNA.

With respect to this clone: The junction and the germline gene differ at one end; a read error may be behind it.

In the authors' workflow: The authors estimated nucleated cell counts from reference gene primer amplification. Produced via immunoSEQ multiplex PCR; TCRdb's table is partial and in-frame only. From that table come the V and J calls and clone size; the DNA was used to work out D and trimming. The repertoire holds 150,000 to 200,000 clones, with about four fifths as singletons. The CDR3 totals 14 residues. Per germline, CDR1 LNHDA and CDR2 SQIVND (reference sequence). The sequencing sample was made of peripheral blood. The receptor was isolated from a human donor with acute or convalescent COVID-19. The donor label of this sample is uncertain. The genes are TRBV19 and TRBJ2-6; TRBD2 aligns across 7 bases. CDR3 sequence reads: CASSMGGTTKVLTF. In nucleotides, the CDR3 is TGTGCCAGTAGTATGGGGGGGACGACCAAAGTCCTGACTTTC.